The subject of this entry is one T cell receptor beta chain. Its specificity is not known. The sample originates from a study of blood T cells in healthy people across ages. General study points: Possibly, changes in expanded clonotypes were confounded because donor CMV status was unknown.

In each sample, at least 7 million PBMCs were isolated. J lost 11 bases, V lost 3 bases, and 14 bases had no gene match. This CDR3 region has 15 residues. The germline CDR1 and CDR2 sequences are SGHAT and FQNNGV. It was with a sample-barcoded 5' primer and a J-beta primer mix that a second PCR of roughly 7 to 11 cycles was run. Every single cDNA molecule received a tag from a template-switch adaptor with 12 random nucleotides. A single record per CDR3 protein comes from TCRdb applying MiXCR to the 5' RACE reads. The data contain 710,000 or so distinct CDR3 sequences, about 30% of them singletons. The clonotype was recovered from a woman older than 75 in good health. V and J are TRBV11-2 and TRBJ2-5, with 8 bases identical to TRBD1. The material sequenced was blood. The CDR3 loop is CASSFSSGTGHGQYF. CDR3 nucleotide sequence: TGTGCCAGCAGCTTCTCATCCGGGACAGGTCACGGGCAGTACTTC.